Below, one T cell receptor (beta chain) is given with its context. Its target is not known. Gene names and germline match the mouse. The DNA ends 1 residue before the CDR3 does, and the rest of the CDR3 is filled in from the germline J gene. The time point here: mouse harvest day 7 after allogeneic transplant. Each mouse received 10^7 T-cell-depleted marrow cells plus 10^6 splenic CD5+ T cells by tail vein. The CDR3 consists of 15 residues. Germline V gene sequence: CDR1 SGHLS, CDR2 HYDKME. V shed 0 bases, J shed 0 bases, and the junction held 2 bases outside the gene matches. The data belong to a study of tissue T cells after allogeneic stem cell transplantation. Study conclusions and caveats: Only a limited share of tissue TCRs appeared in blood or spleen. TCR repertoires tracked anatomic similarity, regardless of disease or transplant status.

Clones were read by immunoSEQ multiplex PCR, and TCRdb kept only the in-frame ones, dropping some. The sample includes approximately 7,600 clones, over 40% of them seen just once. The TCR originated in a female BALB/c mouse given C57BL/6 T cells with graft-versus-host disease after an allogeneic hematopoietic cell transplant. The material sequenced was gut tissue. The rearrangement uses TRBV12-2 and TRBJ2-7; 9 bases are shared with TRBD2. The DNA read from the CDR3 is TGTGCCAGCTCTCTCGGACTGGGGCTCTCCTATGAACAGTAC. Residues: CASSLGLGLSYEQY. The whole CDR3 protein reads CASSLGLGLSYEQYF. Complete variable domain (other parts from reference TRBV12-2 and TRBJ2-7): NSGVVQSPRYIIKGKGERSILKCIPISGHLSVAWYQQTQGQELKFFIQHYDKMERDKGNLPSRFSVQQFDDYHSEMNMSALELEDSAVYFCASSLGLGLSYEQYFGPGTRLTVL.